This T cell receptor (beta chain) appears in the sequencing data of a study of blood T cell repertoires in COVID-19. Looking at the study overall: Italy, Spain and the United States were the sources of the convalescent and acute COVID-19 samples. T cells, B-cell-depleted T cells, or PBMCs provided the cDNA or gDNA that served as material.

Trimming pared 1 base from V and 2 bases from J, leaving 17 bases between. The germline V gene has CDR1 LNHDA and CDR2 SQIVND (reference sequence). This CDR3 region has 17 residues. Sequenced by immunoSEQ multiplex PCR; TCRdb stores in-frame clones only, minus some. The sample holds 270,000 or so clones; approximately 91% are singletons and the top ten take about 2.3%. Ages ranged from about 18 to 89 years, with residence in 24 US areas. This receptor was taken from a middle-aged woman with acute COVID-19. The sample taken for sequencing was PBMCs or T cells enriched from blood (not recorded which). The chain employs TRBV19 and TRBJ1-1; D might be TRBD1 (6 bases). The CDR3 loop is CASSIGVRGPSNTEAFF. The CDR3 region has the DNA TGTGCCAGTAGTATAGGCGTCAGGGGCCCATCCAACACTGAAGCTTTCTTT. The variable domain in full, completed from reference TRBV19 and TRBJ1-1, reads DGGITQSPKYLFRKEGQNVTLSCEQNLNHDAMYWYRQDPGQGLRLIYYSQIVNDFQKGDIAEGYSVSREKKESFPLTVTSAQKNPTAFYLCASSIGVRGPSNTEAFFGQGTRLTVV.